What follows are 14 T cell receptor beta chains derived from one specimen sequenced in a study of shared clonotypes between healthy human individuals. The method was immunoSEQ multiplex PCR; TCRdb's version includes in-frame clones alone and lacks a portion of them. The sample records over a million clones, around three quarters being singletons. The specimen sequenced was memory CD4+ T cells from PBMCs. Subset reported: CD45RA-negative fraction. These receptors were obtained from a man between 18 and 35 years old in good health. Some clones in this sample may be carry-over from other donors' samples.

The rearrangement uses TRBV29-1 and TRBJ2-3; 10 bases map to TRBD1. This CDR3 is 13 amino acids long. V trimming: 6 bases; J trimming: 4 bases; junction bases outside the gene matches: 4. Per germline, CDR1 SQVTM and CDR2 ANQGSEA. CDR3 sequence: CSVGTGAADTQYF. The CDR3 DNA follows: TGCAGCGTCGGGACAGGGGCGGCAGATACGCAGTATTTT.

This clone was picked up a small number of times. The chain links TRBV9 to TRBJ2-3; D uncertain. The CDR3 sequence is 14 residues long. Germline V lookup: CDR1 SGDLS, CDR2 YYNGEE. V was cut by 2 bases and J by 3 bases, with 10 bases left in between. In nucleotides, the CDR3 is TGTGCCAGCAGCGTCCGGGTCGGTACAGATACGCAGTATTTT. Translation: CASSVRVGTDTQYF. Supplemented by reference TRBV9 and TRBJ2-3, the full variable domain reads DSGVTQTPKHLITATGQRVTLRCSPRSGDLSVYWYQQSLDQGLQFLIQYYNGEERAKGNILERFSAQQFPDLHSELNLSSLELGDSALYFCASSVRVGTDTQYFGPGTRLTVL.

In its sample, this clone was seen once. J is TRBJ1-2 and V is TRBV9; maybe TRBD1 (5 bases). CDR1 is SGDLS, CDR2 YYNGEE, per germline. V gave up 7 bases and J gave up 2 bases, with 15 bases separating them. The CDR3 contains 14 residues. In nucleotides, the CDR3 is TGTGCCAGCTGGGGAACAGGAGGGAACTATGGCTACACCTTC. Its translation is CASWGTGGNYGYTF.

The chain joins TRBV7-9 to TRBJ1-2, with TRBD1 as a possible D gene (5 bases). The CDR3 is made up of 14 amino acids. V lost 5 bases to trimming and J lost 7 bases, with 17 bases between them. In germline, CDR1 is SEHNR, CDR2 FQNEAQ (reference sequence). This CDR3 reads CASSRPGRRAGYTF. Written as DNA, the CDR3 is TGTGCCAGCAGCCGCCCGGGACGGCGAGCTGGCTACACCTTC.

The gene calls are TRBV19 and TRBJ1-5, with unresolved D. V shed 2 bases and J shed 3 bases, with 8 bases lying between them. Germline CDR1 and CDR2: LNHDA and SQIVND (reference sequence). The CDR3 extends over 14 amino acids. The CDR3 region has the DNA TGTGCCAGTAGTATATCAACGGACAATCAGCCCCAGCATTTT. As protein: CASSISTDNQPQHF.

The CDR3 DNA follows: TGCGCCAGCAGCCGCCACAGTGAGGAGCTATGGCAGTATTTT. Translated: CASSRHSEELWQYF. The rearrangement joins TRBV5-1 to TRBJ2-3; the D is unclear. The germline gives CDR1 SGHRS, CDR2 YFSETQ. The CDR3 is made up of 14 amino acids. Trimming left V 4 bases short and J 11 bases short, with 20 bases between.

The chain combines TRBV10-2 with TRBJ1-2; D gene ambiguous. CDR1 is WSHSY and CDR2 is SAAADI in the germline V gene. The CDR3 totals 12 residues. Trimming took off 4 bases at V and 4 bases at J, with 7 bases between the two ends. CDR3 loop: CASSAEPYGYTF. CDR3 bases: TGCGCCAGCAGTGCCGAACCCTATGGCTACACCTTC.

CDR3 residues: CASSFQTGGRDGYTF. As DNA, the CDR3 is TGTGCCAGCAGCTTCCAAACAGGGGGCCGTGATGGCTACACCTTC. The rearrangement joins TRBV7-9 to TRBJ1-2; TRBD1 aligns across 9 bases. The V and J ends lost 3 bases and 6 bases, in that order; junction bases with no gene match: 8. The germline V gene has CDR1 SEHNR and CDR2 FQNEAQ (reference sequence). The CDR3 runs to 15 residues.

This chain joins TRBV10-3 and TRBJ1-1; D unresolved. The germline gives CDR1 ENHRY, CDR2 SYGVKD. Trimming took off 4 bases at V and 6 bases at J, with 12 bases between the two ends. There are 13 residues in the CDR3. The CDR3, as DNA: TGTGCCATCAGTGGGATCGACGGCTCTGAAGCTTTCTTT. The encoded protein is CAISGIDGSEAFF.

The chain has TRBV5-8 and TRBJ1-2; D ambiguous. Trimming pared 2 bases from V and 7 bases from J, leaving 9 bases between. The CDR3 loop spans 12 amino acids. Germline V gene lookup returns CDR1 SGHTS and CDR2 YDEGEE. CDR3 nucleotide sequence: TGTGCCAGCAGCTTCCGCGAGGGTGGCTACACCTTC. As protein: CASSFREGGYTF.

The V call is TRBV2, the J call TRBJ1-5, with 7 bases fitting TRBD1. Germline loops: CDR1 SNHLY, CDR2 FYNNEI. This CDR3 spans 14 amino acids. J was trimmed by 6 bases and V by 4 bases; bases with no gene match: 6. The CDR3: CASSGQGGGQPQHF. The CDR3 nucleotides are TGTGCCAGCAGTGGACAGGGAGGTGGTCAGCCCCAGCATTTT.

This clone has only a few counts. This chain joins TRBV2 and TRBJ2-5, with TRBD1 matching over 7 bases. Trimming took 6 bases from V and 2 from J; bases not matched to a gene: 3. The CDR3 runs to 13 residues. Germline V CDR1 and CDR2: SNHLY, FYNNEI. The CDR3 sequence: CASRGQQQETQYF. In nucleotides, the CDR3 is TGTGCCAGCAGGGGACAGCAGCAAGAGACCCAGTACTTC.

As to this clone: The same CDR3 is also encoded by other DNA sequences in this sample. The chain recombines TRBV30 with TRBJ1-1; D is undetermined. The CDR3 totals 13 residues. CDR1 and CDR2 from the germline V gene are GTSNPN and SVGIG (reference sequence). The V gene lost 0 bases and the J gene lost 1 base, with 6 bases spanning the gap. The CDR3: CAWSVSRNTEAFF. CDR3 nucleotides: TGTGCCTGGAGTGTATCCAGGAACACTGAAGCTTTCTTT.

This clone was detected ten times or more. The rearrangement joins TRBV9 to TRBJ2-4; 9 bases are a match to TRBD1. The CDR3 covers 14 residues. The germline CDR1 and CDR2 sequences are SGDLS and YYNGEE. V gave up 0 bases and J gave up 8 bases; unmatched junction bases: 3. CDR3 residues: CASSVEGQGHIQYF. As DNA, the CDR3 is TGTGCCAGCAGCGTAGAGGGACAGGGTCACATTCAGTACTTC.